The present TCR beta chain was sequenced within a study of beta chain features in type 1 diabetes. Concerning this clone itself: The antigen is unknown.

V was clipped by 5 bases and J by 2 bases; unmatched bases: 9. From germline, CDR1 is SGHTA and CDR2 FQGNSA. The CDR3 is made up of 16 amino acids. Broader study findings: The cDNA sequencing approach could over-represent high-TCR-expressing cells. The naive, central memory and Treg TCRB repertoires of patients appeared to be more similar to one another than those of healthy donors. Small HLA sub-analyses could not settle whether HLA shapes TCRB rearrangement. TCRB CDR3s were moderately but significantly shorter in Type 1 diabetes patients in all four CD4+ subsets. Reduced insertions and increased deletions marked VDJ junctions in type 1 diabetes patients.

The authors reverse transcribed all of the isolated RNA, so sequencing captured expressed TCRB transcripts. Sequencing used immunoSEQ multiplex PCR; TCRdb keeps in-frame clones, though not all of them. The sample consists of about 15,000 clones, approximately 71% of them appearing once. The chain uses TRBV7-2 and TRBJ2-7; TRBD1 aligns across 10 bases. The sequence derives from a young man with type 1 diabetes. Material for sequencing was Tregs from blood. CDR3 in amino acids: CASSAVGGTGAYEQYF. In DNA form, the CDR3 reads TGTGCCAGCAGCGCAGTGGGGGGGACAGGGGCCTACGAGCAGTACTTC.